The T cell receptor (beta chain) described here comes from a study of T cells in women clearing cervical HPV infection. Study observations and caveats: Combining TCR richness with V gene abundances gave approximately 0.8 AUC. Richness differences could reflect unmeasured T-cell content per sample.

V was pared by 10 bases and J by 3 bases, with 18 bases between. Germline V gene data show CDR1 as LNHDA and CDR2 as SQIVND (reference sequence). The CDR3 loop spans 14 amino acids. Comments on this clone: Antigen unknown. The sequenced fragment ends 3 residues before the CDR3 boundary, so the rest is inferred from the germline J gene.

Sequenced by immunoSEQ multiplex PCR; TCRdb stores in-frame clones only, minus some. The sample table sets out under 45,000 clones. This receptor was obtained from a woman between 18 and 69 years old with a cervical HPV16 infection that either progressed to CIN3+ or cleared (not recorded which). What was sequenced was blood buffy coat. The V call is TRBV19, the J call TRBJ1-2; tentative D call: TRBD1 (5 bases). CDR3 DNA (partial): TGTGCCACCCGGCCGGGAACAGGCCACTATGGC. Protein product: CATRPGTGHYG. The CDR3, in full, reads CATRPGTGHYGYTF.